Here is one T cell receptor (beta chain) with its context. This sample was included in a study of blood T cell repertoires in COVID-19. Study details: The United States, Italy and Spain supplied acute and convalescent COVID-19 samples. PBMCs, B-cell-depleted T cells, or T cells provided the cDNA or gDNA that made up the material.

Method: immunoSEQ multiplex PCR; TCRdb's copy keeps in-frame clones and lacks some. The data hold some 180,000 clones, with 81% observed a single time. This CDR3 comprises 13 residues. V lost 3 bases, J lost 10 bases, and 6 bases stayed unmatched. The germline V gene has CDR1 KGHSH and CDR2 LQKENI. V is TRBV18 and J is TRBJ2-1; the match to TRBD2 covers 7 bases. The receptor was isolated from a woman aged 40 to 50 with COVID-19, enrolled during active disease. Sequenced input: peripheral blood. CDR3 region: CASSPSGGGEQFF. CDR3 coding DNA: TGTGCCAGCTCACCTTCGGGGGGAGGAGAGCAGTTCTTC.